This passage covers 17 T cell receptor beta chains from one sample sequenced in a study of blood T cell repertoires in COVID-19. Using immunoSEQ multiplex PCR, the repertoire was profiled, and TCRdb retains in-frame clones only, with some absent. The sample consists of around 200,000 clones, about 85% of them appearing once. The source material was PBMCs or T cells enriched from blood (not recorded which). All receptors come from a man between 40 and 49 years old who had recovered from COVID-19.

The chain employs TRBV14 and TRBJ2-7; D may be TRBD1 (5 bases). The CDR3 runs to 12 residues. The germline V gene has CDR1 SGHDN and CDR2 FVKESK. V was trimmed by 4 bases and J by 4 bases, leaving 8 bases between them. The CDR3 bases are TGTGCCAGCAGCCTGACAGATTACGAGCAGTACTTC. It encodes CASSLTDYEQYF.

The chain combines TRBV4-3 with TRBJ1-5; tentative D call: TRBD1 (5 bases). This CDR3 contains 15 residues. V lost 0 bases to trimming and J lost 6 bases, with 12 bases between them. Germline V gene data show CDR1 as LGHNA and CDR2 as YSLEER. For the CDR3, the DNA is TGCGCCAGCAGCCAAGATTGGCCAGGGCCTCAGCCCCAGCATTTT. Translated: CASSQDWPGPQPQHF.

Note on this clone: This sample also contains other DNA sequences that code for the same CDR3. CDR3 sequence (DNA): TGCAGCGTTGGACTAGCGGCGAACACCGGGGAGCTGTTTTTT. Its protein is CSVGLAANTGELFF. This chain connects TRBV29-1 to TRBJ2-2, with 9 bases aligning to TRBD2. V dropped 4 bases and J dropped 0; count of bases not matched to a gene: 0. From germline, CDR1 is SQVTM and CDR2 ANQGSEA. This CDR3 has 14 amino acids.

The rearrangement uses TRBV3-1 (or the pseudogene TRBV3-2) and TRBJ2-1; 12 nucleotides align to TRBD2. Germline assignment: CDR1 LGHDT and CDR2 YNNKEL (reference sequence). The CDR3 extends over 16 amino acids. V shed 4 bases and J 10 bases; nucleotides not matched to a gene: 11. In DNA, the CDR3 is TGTGCCAGCAGCCCAGGACTAGCGGGGAACCCCTTCGAGCAGTTCTTC. This codes for CASSPGLAGNPFEQFF.

The sample holds a few counts of this clone. V and J are TRBV19 and TRBJ1-1; tentatively, D is TRBD1 (6 bases). The V gene's germline CDR1 is LNHDA and CDR2 SQIVND (reference sequence). There are 16 residues in the CDR3. The V end was cut by 0 bases, the J end by 1 base, with 12 bases between. The CDR3 region is CASSIDEDSPNTEAFF. CDR3 in DNA: TGTGCCAGTAGTATAGATGAGGACAGCCCGAACACTGAAGCTTTCTTT.

The V gene is TRBV5-1, the J gene TRBJ2-3; 15 bases agree with TRBD2. The CDR3 runs 16 residues. The junction had 4 bases not matched to a gene; V was cut back by 4 bases and J by 4 bases. The germline CDR1 and CDR2 sequences are SGHRS and YFSETQ. The CDR3 bases are TGCGCCAGCAGCCCGGGACTAGCGGGAGGTGCAGATACGCAGTATTTT. It is translated as CASSPGLAGGADTQYF.

The chain couples TRBV6-1 to TRBJ2-3, with 13 nucleotides matching TRBD2. This CDR3 is 17 amino acids long. V was pared by 3 bases and J by 2 bases, with 5 bases of the junction left unmatched. Per the germline V gene, CDR1 is MNHNS and CDR2 is SASEGT. CDR3 loop: CASSDAGTSGNTDTQYF. CDR3 nucleotides: TGTGCCAGCAGTGACGCCGGGACTAGCGGGAACACAGATACGCAGTATTTT.

The rearrangement links TRBV6-1 to TRBJ2-3; the D gene is possibly TRBD2 (6 bases). The CDR3 covers 16 residues. V was cut by 2 bases and J by 3 bases, with 15 bases left in between. Looked up from germline, CDR1 is MNHNS and CDR2 is SASEGT. In DNA, the CDR3 is TGTGCCAGCAGTGAATTTGTTGAGAGCGGGACAGATACGCAGTATTTT. Amino acid sequence: CASSEFVESGTDTQYF.

The chain uses TRBV11-1 and TRBJ2-3; tentative D call: TRBD2 (5 bases). Per the germline V gene, CDR1 is SGHAT and CDR2 is FQDESV (reference sequence). With 1 base removed from V and 5 bases from J, the gap between germline ends came to 7 bases. The CDR3 is 13 residues long. The CDR3 coding sequence is TGTGCCAGCAGCTTAGGCCGGGGAGATACGCAGTATTTT. Its translation is CASSLGRGDTQYF.

V is TRBV6-2 or TRBV6-3 and J is TRBJ2-2; D possibly corresponds to TRBD2 (6 bases). The CDR3 sequence is 15 residues long. In germline, CDR1 is MNHEY, CDR2 SVGEGT. V shed 2 bases and J shed 11 bases, with 18 bases lying between them. In nucleotides, the CDR3 is TGTGCCAGCAGTTACCCACTTCCCCAGGGAGGTGAGCTGTTTTTT. It yields the protein CASSYPLPQGGELFF.

This chain connects TRBV28 to TRBJ1-1, with TRBD1 identical over 9 bases. The CDR3 runs to 16 residues. Germline V CDR1 and CDR2: MDHEN, SYDVKM. V lost 6 bases, J lost 5 bases, and 13 bases stayed unmatched. CDR3 sequence: CASRTPGQGFGTEAFF. As DNA, the CDR3 is TGTGCCAGCAGGACTCCGGGACAGGGATTTGGGACTGAAGCTTTCTTT.

The J gene is TRBJ1-2, the V gene TRBV23-1; D is possibly TRBD1 (6 bases). TRBV23-1 has ORF status, its function being uncertain. V lost 2 bases, J lost 6 bases, and 16 bases lay in between. The CDR3 has 15 amino acids. The CDR3 DNA sequence: TGCGCCAGCAGTCAACCCTTAAGCAGGGGAGATGGCTACACCTTC. Protein: CASSQPLSRGDGYTF.

The genes are TRBV5-6 and TRBJ2-7, with 9 bases fitting TRBD1. From germline, CDR1 is SGHDT and CDR2 YYEEEE. The CDR3 contains 14 residues. J lost 4 bases, V lost 2 bases, and 4 bases had no gene match. The CDR3 spells CASSLQGAWYEQYF. CDR3 nucleotides: TGTGCCAGCAGCTTACAGGGGGCCTGGTACGAGCAGTACTTC.

This rearrangement joins TRBV4-1 to TRBJ1-6; 8 positions agree with TRBD1. CDR1 is MGHRA and CDR2 is YSYEKL in the germline V gene. CDR3 size: 15 residues. The J segment lost 8 bases and the V segment lost 1 base, leaving 4 bases of the junction unmatched. CDR3 loop: CASSQAGQGDSPLHF. In DNA, the CDR3 is TGCGCCAGCAGCCAAGCCGGACAGGGTGATTCACCCCTCCACTTT.

The sample holds a few counts of this clone. The V call is TRBV6-1, the J call TRBJ2-7, with D possibly TRBD2 on 6 matching bases. The CDR3 loop spans 17 amino acids. The germline gives CDR1 MNHNS, CDR2 SASEGT. The V end was cut by 3 bases, the J end by 2 bases, with 20 bases between. The DNA of the CDR3 is TGTGCCAGCAGTGACCCGGTGTCGGCTAGCGTAACCTACGAGCAGTACTTC. It specifies CASSDPVSASVTYEQYF.

This chain connects TRBV7-6 to TRBJ2-7; TRBD1 is a possible D gene (6 bases). Trimming shortened V by 2 bases and J by 7 bases, and 21 bases separated the two germline ends. Germline V lookup: CDR1 SGHVS, CDR2 FNYEAQ. The CDR3 is 16 residues long. CDR3 sequence (DNA): TGTGCCAGCAGCTTAATGGACAGCGTCCTTGGGGGAGAGCAGTACTTC. As protein: CASSLMDSVLGGEQYF.

The rearrangement joins TRBV3-1 (or the pseudogene TRBV3-2) to TRBJ1-2; the match to TRBD1 covers 8 bases. The J segment lost 6 bases and the V segment lost 1 base, leaving 10 bases of the junction unmatched. This CDR3 region has 16 residues. CDR1 and CDR2 (germline): LGHDT, YNNKEL (reference sequence). The CDR3 spells CASSQAQLRTGHGYTF. CDR3 DNA sequence: TGTGCCAGCAGCCAAGCTCAATTGAGGACAGGGCATGGCTACACCTTC.